Shown below are 16 T cell receptor beta chains from a single sample sequenced in a study of spatial heterogeneity in lung cancer. Sample time point: sample taken at primary tumor resection. Whole RNA was taken from tumor, nontumor lung or frozen PBMC; it was then sequenced unsorted. One entry per CDR3 protein results from TCRdb running MiXCR on the 5' RACE reads. The sample carries 4,500 to 5,500 distinct CDR3 sequences, approximately 16% recorded once. Source: normal lung tissue next to the tumor, taken at surgery. The source of these receptors is a male donor with early-stage non-small cell lung cancer.

A word on this clonotype: Little can be read into the size of this beta chain, an off-target read in a library designed for alpha chains. The V call is TRBV27, the J call TRBJ2-3; TRBD1 might be the D (5 bases). V gave up 10 bases and J gave up 4 bases, with 9 bases separating them. The CDR3 runs to 11 residues. The germline V gene has CDR1 MNHEY and CDR2 SMNVEV (reference sequence). The CDR3 here is CATNRPDTQYF. The CDR3 DNA sequence: TGTGCCACCAACAGGCCAGATACGCAGTATTTT.

This clonotype was observed at least ten times. This beta chain represents an off-target read in a library built for alpha chains; its size is of limited meaning. This sequence joins TRBV20-1 and TRBJ2-7; D unclear. Trimming removed 6 bases at V and 3 bases at J, with 9 bases between. The CDR3 has 11 residues. Germline CDR1 reads DFQATT; CDR2 reads SNEGSKA (reference sequence). The CDR3 DNA follows: TGCAGTGCCAAGGAAGTCTACGAGCAGTACTTC. Its translation: CSAKEVYEQYF.

This clonotype counts as hyperexpanded. Being off target in a library aimed at alpha chains, this beta chain has a size of little meaning. This sequence joins TRBV28 and TRBJ2-5; unclear D gene. The germline V gene has CDR1 MDHEN and CDR2 SYDVKM. With 4 bases removed from V and 3 bases from J, the gap between germline ends came to 12 bases. The CDR3 runs to 14 residues. The CDR3 spells CASSSLGLEETQYF. Here the CDR3 DNA reads TGTGCCAGCAGTTCTCTGGGATTGGAAGAGACCCAGTACTTC.

This clonotype is classed as medium-sized. This beta chain is a stray read from a library made for alpha chains; its abundance is not meaningful. The V call is TRBV29-1, the J call TRBJ2-7; D is undetermined. The CDR3 covers 12 residues. The V gene lost 3 bases and the J gene lost 2 bases, with 8 bases spanning the gap. The V gene's germline CDR1 is SQVTM and CDR2 ANQGSEA. CDR3 nucleotides: TGCAGCGTTGAGGACCGTCCCTACGAGCAGTACTTC. Amino acid sequence: CSVEDRPYEQYF.

By share, this clonotype ranks as medium-sized. This beta chain appears as a stray read in a library generated for alpha chains; its size is not informative. The chain couples TRBV10-3 to TRBJ2-3; 8 bases are shared with TRBD2. J was trimmed by 5 bases and V by 7 bases; bases with no gene match: 8. In germline, CDR1 is ENHRY, CDR2 SYGVKD. CDR3 length: 14 amino acids. CDR3 nucleotide sequence: TGTGCCATCACAAGCGGGAGCGGGGGAGATACGCAGTATTTT. As protein: CAITSGSGGDTQYF.

This clonotype was seen ten or more times. A library prepared for alpha chains yielded this beta chain as an off-target read; its size is of little meaning. This rearrangement joins TRBV20-1 to TRBJ1-1; D not certain. In germline, CDR1 is DFQATT, CDR2 SNEGSKA (reference sequence). V was trimmed by 6 bases and J by 3 bases, leaving 8 bases between them. CDR3 length: 11 amino acids. The CDR3 loop reads CSAVIHTEAFF. CDR3 bases: TGCAGTGCCGTGATTCACACTGAAGCTTTCTTT.

This clonotype has only a few counts. Since it is a stray read in a library aimed at alpha chains, this beta chain has a size that is not meaningful. This chain connects TRBV4-1 to TRBJ1-1, with a weak D call TRBD1 (5 bases). The length of the CDR3 is 15 residues. CDR1 is MGHRA, CDR2 YSYEKL, per germline. V shed 3 bases and J shed 1 base, with 12 bases lying between them. The CDR3 DNA reads as TGCGCCAGCAGCCATGGCCCAGGGAGGAACACTGAAGCTTTCTTT. Translating gives CASSHGPGRNTEAFF.

The sample holds a few counts of this clonotype. With the library built for alpha chains, this beta chain is off target and its frequency is not meaningful. The chain has TRBV11-2 and TRBJ2-5; TRBD1 matches 10 bases. The CDR3 totals 17 residues. From germline, CDR1 is SGHAT and CDR2 FQNNGV. V lost 5 bases to trimming and J lost 7 bases; unmatched junction nucleotides: 16. CDR3 amino acids: CASSRAPGQGVFGTQYF. CDR3 sequence (DNA): TGTGCCAGCAGCCGAGCGCCCGGACAGGGGGTGTTTGGGACCCAGTACTTC.

Remarks on this clonotype: This beta chain is off target for a library built for alpha chains, so its abundance means little. This sequence joins TRBV7-2 and TRBJ1-2, with D hard to call. V was pared by 11 bases and J by 8 bases, with 15 bases between. Germline CDR1 SGHTA, CDR2 FQGNSA. The CDR3 loop spans 11 amino acids. Written as DNA, the CDR3 is TGTGCCGGGCCCTCTAAGGAAGGCTACACCTTC. It encodes CAGPSKEGYTF.

Concerning this clonotype itself: A library prepared for alpha chains yielded this beta chain as an off-target read; its size is of little meaning. The CDR3 coding sequence is TGTGCCAGCACAAGGGAGCGCGTGACCGGGGAGCTGTTTTTT. Protein: CASTRERVTGELFF. The gene calls are TRBV6-5 and TRBJ2-2, with D maybe TRBD2 (5 bases). The CDR3 length is 14 residues. The germline CDR1 and CDR2 sequences are MNHEY and SVGAGI. The V end lost 7 bases, the J end lost 5 bases, and 14 bases lay between the germline ends.

This clonotype was seen only a few times. This beta chain is an unintended read in a library built for alpha chains; its size means little. The rearrangement joins TRBV29-1 to TRBJ2-2; 7 bases match TRBD1. CDR1 and CDR2 (germline): SQVTM, ANQGSEA. The CDR3 has 14 amino acids. With 7 bases clipped from V and 3 bases from J, the junction kept 8 bases outside the gene matches. The CDR3 region is CSAQRDRDTGELFF. In DNA form, the CDR3 reads TGCAGCGCTCAACGGGACAGAGACACCGGGGAGCTGTTTTTT.

In its sample, this clonotype is medium-sized. In a library made to pick up alpha chains, this beta chain is a stray read with a size that means little. Written as DNA, the CDR3 is TGCAGTGCTAGACTAAGGACAGGAAGCTCTGGGGCCAACGTCCTGACTTTC. It translates to CSARLRTGSSGANVLTF. V usage is TRBV20-1 and J usage is TRBJ2-6, with TRBD1 identical over 7 bases. CDR1 and CDR2 from the germline V gene are DFQATT and SNEGSKA (reference sequence). CDR3 size: 17 residues. The V segment lost 2 bases and the J segment 0 bases; nucleotides outside the gene matches: 7.

This clonotype is medium-sized by share. Being off target in a library aimed at alpha chains, this beta chain has a size of little meaning. The rearrangement joins TRBV23-1 to TRBJ2-3, with D perhaps TRBD2 (6 bases). TRBV23-1 is identified as an open reading frame with a role that is uncertain. The CDR3 loop spans 16 amino acids. Trimming took off 3 bases at V and 2 bases at J, with 15 bases between the two ends. CDR3 coding DNA: TGCGCCAGCAGTCATCGAGGTTGGGGGGACACAGATACGCAGTATTTT. This codes for CASSHRGWGDTDTQYF.

This clonotype is deemed medium-sized. This beta chain was picked up by a library intended for alpha chains and is off target, so its count carries little meaning. J is TRBJ2-3 and V is TRBV29-1; 9 nucleotides align to TRBD2. The CDR3 sequence is 13 residues long. With 8 bases clipped from V and 0 bases from J, the junction kept 3 bases outside the gene matches. In germline, CDR1 is SQVTM, CDR2 ANQGSEA. The CDR3 nucleotides read TGCAGCTCTAGCGGGACTAGCACAGATACGCAGTATTTT. Residues: CSSSGTSTDTQYF.

This clonotype was seen ten or more times. This beta chain was picked up by a library intended for alpha chains and is off target, so its count carries little meaning. The chain recombines TRBV30 with TRBJ2-2; 12 positions match TRBD2. Germline assignment: CDR1 GTSNPN and CDR2 SVGIG (reference sequence). This CDR3 is 16 amino acids long. Trimming removed 1 base from V and 5 bases from J; junction bases left unmatched: 5. CDR3 sequence reads: CAWSGLAGVGTGELFF. For the CDR3, the DNA is TGTGCCTGGAGTGGACTAGCGGGAGTGGGGACCGGGGAGCTGTTTTTT. Filled out from reference TRBV30 and TRBJ2-2, the complete variable domain reads SQTIHQWPATLVQPVGSPLSLECTVEGTSNPNLYWYRQAAGRGLQLLFYSVGIGQISSEVPQNLSASRPQDRQFILSSKKLLLSDSGFYLCAWSGLAGVGTGELFFGEGSRLTVL.

This clonotype was counted only a few times. Because this beta chain is a stray read in a library intended to capture alpha chains, its abundance should not be given much weight. The rearrangement links TRBV30 to TRBJ2-3; a weak D match, TRBD1 (5 bases). This CDR3 has 14 residues. Trimming took 4 bases from V and 5 from J, leaving 16 bases between them. Per germline, CDR1 GTSNPN and CDR2 SVGIG (reference sequence). The chain's CDR3 is CAWNQGIGVDTQYF. CDR3 bases: TGTGCCTGGAATCAGGGAATAGGGGTAGATACGCAGTATTTT.